The rows below give T cell receptor beta chains drawn from one sample of a study of T cell responses to AZD1222 COVID-19 vaccine. Using immunoSEQ multiplex PCR, the repertoire was profiled, and TCRdb retains in-frame clones only, with some absent. The sample records 150,000 to 180,000 clones, roughly nine tenths being singletons. This specimen was peripheral blood, taken on day 0 of AZD1222 vaccination. All receptors come from an adult in good health. Both conserved end residues are part of each CDR3. The size field is filled for only some rows; it gives once, few, many or a size class.

TRBV15,TRBJ1-2,.,CATSRDTGDLRYGYTF
TRBV5-8,TRBJ2-3,.,CASSLARGGQSTDTQYF
TRBV5-4,TRBJ1-3,.,CASSLQNSGNTIYF
TRBV5-1,TRBJ2-2,.,CASRRVAGNTGELFF
TRBV5-1,TRBJ2-3,.,CASSSDGRVGADTQYF
TRBV4-3,TRBJ1-2,.,CASSLSVGTQTYGYTF
TRBV2,TRBJ2-7,.,CASSVRTGGNGEQYF
TRBV6-5,TRBJ2-3,once,CASSYIGARLDTQYF
TRBV6-5,TRBJ1-6,.,CASSSRQGASGTPLHF
TRBV9,TRBJ1-1,.,CASSVGGQGIEAFF
TRBV2,TRBJ1-1,.,CASSEVGGPGVQF
TRBV11-2,TRBJ2-2,.,CASRAFLGTTGELFF
TRBV5-8,TRBJ2-2,.,CASSLVGMVTGELFF
TRBV18,TRBJ1-1,.,CASSRILQDYGMNTEAFF
TRBV3-1/TRBV3-2,TRBJ2-7,.,CASSQAGEQYF
TRBV9,TRBJ2-1,.,CASSRVRKPYEQFF
TRBV9,TRBJ1-2,.,CASSVARPAGVDGYTF
TRBV27,TRBJ1-5,.,CASSQDSRGPQHF
TRBV19,TRBJ2-2,.,CASSIPPGELFF
TRBV27,TRBJ2-3,.,CASSFSLATDTQYF
TRBV14,TRBJ2-5,.,CASSPRAGGSETQYF
TRBV5-6,TRBJ2-7,.,CASSPGQGAYEQYF
TRBV5-1,TRBJ1-1,.,CASSLIRQGGAEAFF
TRBV3-1/TRBV3-2,TRBJ2-7,.,CASSQTGGGTQGYEQYF
TRBV7-9,TRBJ2-2,once,CASSFGGTGELFF
TRBV5-6,TRBJ2-7,.,CASSLGDPRDEQYF
TRBV7-9,TRBJ2-7,.,CASSPGQGLGEQYF
TRBV29-1,TRBJ2-7,.,CSFLLGGENSEQYF
TRBV6-5,TRBJ2-1,.,CASSYVGGTYNEQFF
TRBV6-5,TRBJ1-5,.,CASKQGFGNQPQHF
TRBV4-1,TRBJ2-7,many,CASSHPSGGTHEQYF
TRBV5-1,TRBJ1-2,once,CASSLKRDSLSNYGYTF
TRBV21-1,TRBJ1-6,once,CASSAQGLEDSYNSPLHF
TRBV6-5,TRBJ1-2,.,CASSRGVNYGYTF
TRBV21-1,TRBJ1-6,.,CASSEPGTGQGFNSPLHF
TRBV2,TRBJ1-5,.,CASSEGLNSNQPQHF
TRBV4-3,TRBJ2-1,.,CASSQDSTSYNEQFF
TRBV7-9,TRBJ2-2,.,CASRGNTGELFF
TRBV7-9,TRBJ2-4,.,CASSQPSKNIQYF
TRBV6-2/TRBV6-3,TRBJ1-1,.,CASSFRALMNTEAFF
TRBV28,TRBJ2-7,.,CASTIGGDEQYF
TRBV20-1,TRBJ1-2,once,CSASRQTTNYGYTF
TRBV29-1,TRBJ1-1,.,CSVTDTPHEAFF
TRBV19,TRBJ2-5,once,CASSIMETQYF
TRBV12-3/TRBV12-4,TRBJ1-6,.,CASTLGPSPLHF
TRBV5-1,TRBJ1-4,.,CASSVSGTGAEKLFF
TRBV5-1,TRBJ1-4,.,CASSPGPNEKLFF
TRBV19,TRBJ2-3,.,CASSSPLAGTDTQYF
TRBV12-3/TRBV12-4,TRBJ2-1,.,CASNLGGGAEQFF
TRBV2,TRBJ2-2,.,CASSGDSPWTGELFF
TRBV4-1,TRBJ2-7,.,CASSQRQGASYEQYF
TRBV7-3,TRBJ2-3,.,CASSLGGITDTQYF
TRBV6-5,TRBJ1-1,.,CASSRGTSEAFF
TRBV3-1/TRBV3-2,TRBJ2-7,.,CASSQVPGGGPYEQYF